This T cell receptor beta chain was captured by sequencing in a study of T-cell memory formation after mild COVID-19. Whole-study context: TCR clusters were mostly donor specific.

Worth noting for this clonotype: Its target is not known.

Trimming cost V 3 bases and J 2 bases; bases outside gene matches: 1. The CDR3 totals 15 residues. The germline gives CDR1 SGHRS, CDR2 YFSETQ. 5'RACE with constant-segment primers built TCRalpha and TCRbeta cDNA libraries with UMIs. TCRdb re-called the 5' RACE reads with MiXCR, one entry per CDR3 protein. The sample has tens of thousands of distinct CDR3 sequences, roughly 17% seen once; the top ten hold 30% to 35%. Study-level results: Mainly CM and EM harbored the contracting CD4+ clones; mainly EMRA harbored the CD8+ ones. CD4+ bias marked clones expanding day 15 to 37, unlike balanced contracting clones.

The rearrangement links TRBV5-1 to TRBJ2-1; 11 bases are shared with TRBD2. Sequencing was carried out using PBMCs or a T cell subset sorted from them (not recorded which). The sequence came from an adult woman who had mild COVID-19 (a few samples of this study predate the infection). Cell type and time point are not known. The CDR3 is CASSSGLAAYNEQFF. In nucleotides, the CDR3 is TGCGCCAGCAGCTCGGGACTAGCGGCCTACAATGAGCAGTTCTTC.